The rows below give T cell receptor beta chains drawn from one sample of a study of metastatic and nonmetastatic thyroid tumors. TCRdb used MiXCR to call clones anew from the PCR reads. The sample contains about 89,000 clones, about an eighth of which appear only once. Sequenced material: tumor tissue. These receptors originate from a female donor with papillary thyroid cancer or a benign thyroid nodule (not recorded which). Some clones in this sample may be carry-over from other donors' samples. Each CDR3 is given with its conserved first and last residue. Fields, in order: CDR3 DNA, CDR3 protein, V gene, D gene, CDR3 length, J gene, clone size. The D gene is left open where the match is weak. Clone size is shown for a subset of rows, as once, few, many or a class of expanded clone.

CDR3 DNA: TGTGCCAGTAGTATCGGCAAAAATAGCAATCAGCCCCAGCATTTT; CDR3 protein: CASSIGKNSNQPQHF; V gene: TRBV19; D gene: .; CDR3 length: 15; J gene: TRBJ1-5; clone size: many
CDR3 DNA: TGCGCCAGCAGCTTGGAAAGGGACAGGGGGTACGAGCAGTACTTC; CDR3 protein: CASSLERDRGYEQYF; V gene: TRBV5-1; D gene: TRBD1; CDR3 length: 15; J gene: TRBJ2-7; clone size: many
CDR3 DNA: TGTGCCACCAGCAGAGATCTTGTCGACACTGAAGCTTTCTTT; CDR3 protein: CATSRDLVDTEAFF; V gene: TRBV15; D gene: .; CDR3 length: 14; J gene: TRBJ1-1; clone size: many
CDR3 DNA: TGTGCCAGCAGCGTAACGGGACAGGGAGGTGAGCAGTTCTTC; CDR3 protein: CASSVTGQGGEQFF; V gene: TRBV9; D gene: TRBD1; CDR3 length: 14; J gene: TRBJ2-1; clone size: many
CDR3 DNA: TGCAGTGCTAGAGGGGACGGGGTCATTCAGCCCCAGCATTTT; CDR3 protein: CSARGDGVIQPQHF; V gene: TRBV20-1; D gene: .; CDR3 length: 14; J gene: TRBJ1-5; clone size: .
CDR3 DNA: TGCAGTGCTAGACCGGGGGACTACCTGGAGCAGTACTTC; CDR3 protein: CSARPGDYLEQYF; V gene: TRBV20-1; D gene: TRBD2; CDR3 length: 13; J gene: TRBJ2-7; clone size: many
CDR3 DNA: TGTGCTAGTGGTTTGAGACGGCCTAGCTCTGGAAACACCATATATTTT; CDR3 protein: CASGLRRPSSGNTIYF; V gene: TRBV12-5; D gene: .; CDR3 length: 16; J gene: TRBJ1-3; clone size: many
CDR3 DNA: TGTGCCAGCAGTTACCCACACGGCCCGCAAGAGCAGTACTTC; CDR3 protein: CASSYPHGPQEQYF; V gene: TRBV27; D gene: .; CDR3 length: 14; J gene: TRBJ2-7; clone size: .
CDR3 DNA: TGCGCCAGCAGCCAACGGTACGGTGCCTACAATGAGCAGTTCTTC; CDR3 protein: CASSQRYGAYNEQFF; V gene: TRBV4-1; D gene: .; CDR3 length: 15; J gene: TRBJ2-1; clone size: many
CDR3 DNA: TGTGCCAGCAGCCGGACTAACGGAACACCCTACGGGGAGCTGTTTTTT; CDR3 protein: CASSRTNGTPYGELFF; V gene: TRBV7-3; D gene: .; CDR3 length: 16; J gene: TRBJ2-2; clone size: many
CDR3 DNA: TGTGCCAACAGCCAAGGCAGGCGGGTGGCCCAGTACTTC; CDR3 protein: CANSQGRRVAQYF; V gene: TRBV3-1; D gene: .; CDR3 length: 13; J gene: TRBJ2-5; clone size: many
CDR3 DNA: TGTGCCAGCAGTACACAGGGGGTCACAGATACGCAGTATTTT; CDR3 protein: CASSTQGVTDTQYF; V gene: TRBV2; D gene: TRBD1; CDR3 length: 14; J gene: TRBJ2-3; clone size: few
CDR3 DNA: TGTGCCATCAGTGGGATAGATCGGACACCGAACACTGAAGCTTTCTTT; CDR3 protein: CAISGIDRTPNTEAFF; V gene: TRBV10-3; D gene: .; CDR3 length: 16; J gene: TRBJ1-1; clone size: many
CDR3 DNA: TGTGCCAGCAGCTTGGGTTTCGATAGTGAGCAGTTCTTC; CDR3 protein: CASSLGFDSEQFF; V gene: TRBV13; D gene: .; CDR3 length: 13; J gene: TRBJ2-1; clone size: many
CDR3 DNA: TGTGCCAGCTCACCAGAGGGGGGCAATCAGCCCCAGCATTTT; CDR3 protein: CASSPEGGNQPQHF; V gene: TRBV18; D gene: .; CDR3 length: 14; J gene: TRBJ1-5; clone size: many
CDR3 DNA: TGCGCCAGCAGCCAAAAAGGGGCGGGGAACTACGAGCAGTACTTC; CDR3 protein: CASSQKGAGNYEQYF; V gene: TRBV4-1; D gene: .; CDR3 length: 15; J gene: TRBJ2-7; clone size: many
CDR3 DNA: TGTGCCACCGTCGGGACAGCTTATGGCTACACCTTC; CDR3 protein: CATVGTAYGYTF; V gene: TRBV6-4; D gene: TRBD1; CDR3 length: 12; J gene: TRBJ1-2; clone size: many
CDR3 DNA: TGCAGCATCAGGGACGACTATGGCTACACCTTC; CDR3 protein: CSIRDDYGYTF; V gene: TRBV20-1; D gene: .; CDR3 length: 11; J gene: TRBJ1-2; clone size: many
CDR3 DNA: TGCAGTGCTCTCGGACAGTATAGCAATCAGCCCCAGCATTTC; CDR3 protein: CSALGQYSNQPQHF; V gene: TRBV20-1; D gene: .; CDR3 length: 14; J gene: TRBJ1-5; clone size: .
CDR3 DNA: TGTGCCAGTAGAGACAGCCTCGGGTCCTACAATGAGCAGTTCTTC; CDR3 protein: CASRDSLGSYNEQFF; V gene: TRBV19; D gene: .; CDR3 length: 15; J gene: TRBJ2-1; clone size: many
CDR3 DNA: TGCGCCAGCAGCTTGGGACTAACAAATGAGCAGTTCTTC; CDR3 protein: CASSLGLTNEQFF; V gene: TRBV5-1; D gene: .; CDR3 length: 13; J gene: TRBJ2-1; clone size: many
CDR3 DNA: TGCAGTGCTAGACGCGGGACAGGGGATCAGCCCCAGCATTTT; CDR3 protein: CSARRGTGDQPQHF; V gene: TRBV20-1; D gene: TRBD1; CDR3 length: 14; J gene: TRBJ1-5; clone size: many
CDR3 DNA: TGTGCCAGCAGCCAAGGGAGTTTGAGTACTTCGTACACATTC; CDR3 protein: CASSQGSLSTSYTF; V gene: TRBV6-1; D gene: .; CDR3 length: 14; J gene: TRBJ1-2; clone size: .
CDR3 DNA: TGTGCCAGCGCTATAGCGGGAGGGGGCACAGATACGCAGTATTTT; CDR3 protein: CASAIAGGGTDTQYF; V gene: TRBV3-1; D gene: TRBD2; CDR3 length: 15; J gene: TRBJ2-3; clone size: many
CDR3 DNA: TGCAGTGCTAGGGGACTCCAGTGGGCCTACGAGCAGTACTTC; CDR3 protein: CSARGLQWAYEQYF; V gene: TRBV20-1; D gene: .; CDR3 length: 14; J gene: TRBJ2-7; clone size: many
CDR3 DNA: TGTGGCAGCAGTTTACGGTGGGATGGCTACGAGCAGTACTTC; CDR3 protein: CGSSLRWDGYEQYF; V gene: TRBV27; D gene: .; CDR3 length: 14; J gene: TRBJ2-7; clone size: few
CDR3 DNA: TGTGCCTGGAAGCGGGTCTCTGGAAACACCATATATTTT; CDR3 protein: CAWKRVSGNTIYF; V gene: TRBV30; D gene: .; CDR3 length: 13; J gene: TRBJ1-3; clone size: .
CDR3 DNA: TGTGCCAGCAGCCGGACCCTTACGGCTGGAAACACCATATATTTT; CDR3 protein: CASSRTLTAGNTIYF; V gene: TRBV7-9; D gene: .; CDR3 length: 15; J gene: TRBJ1-3; clone size: .
CDR3 DNA: TGTGCCAGCAGTTTTGACAGGGGGCTTGGGAGCTCCTATAATTCACCCCTCCACTTT; CDR3 protein: CASSFDRGLGSSYNSPLHF; V gene: TRBV27; D gene: TRBD1; CDR3 length: 19; J gene: TRBJ1-6; clone size: many
CDR3 DNA: TGTGCCAGCAGTGGGTTGACAGGCTCGCGTAATTCACCCCTCCACTTT; CDR3 protein: CASSGLTGSRNSPLHF; V gene: TRBV28; D gene: .; CDR3 length: 16; J gene: TRBJ1-6; clone size: few
CDR3 DNA: TGTGCCAGCACCCTCTGGGGGGGAGACGAGCAGTACTTC; CDR3 protein: CASTLWGGDEQYF; V gene: TRBV7-9; D gene: TRBD2; CDR3 length: 13; J gene: TRBJ2-7; clone size: medium-sized
CDR3 DNA: TGCGCCAGCAGCTCCTGGACTAGCGGGTTCATGGGGGCCGGGGAGCTGTTTTTT; CDR3 protein: CASSSWTSGFMGAGELFF; V gene: TRBV5-1; D gene: TRBD2; CDR3 length: 18; J gene: TRBJ2-2; clone size: many
CDR3 DNA: TGCAGTGCTAGAGCTAGGCAGGCCTTTTCCTACGAGCAGTACTTC; CDR3 protein: CSARARQAFSYEQYF; V gene: TRBV20-1; D gene: .; CDR3 length: 15; J gene: TRBJ2-7; clone size: many
CDR3 DNA: TGTGCCAGCAGCTTGGGGCTGGTGATGGGGAATTCACCCCTCCACTTT; CDR3 protein: CASSLGLVMGNSPLHF; V gene: TRBV5-6; D gene: .; CDR3 length: 16; J gene: TRBJ1-6; clone size: many
CDR3 DNA: TGTGCCAGCGGCCTACCGGGACATATCTACGAGCAGTACTTC; CDR3 protein: CASGLPGHIYEQYF; V gene: TRBV6-1; D gene: .; CDR3 length: 14; J gene: TRBJ2-7; clone size: many
CDR3 DNA: TGCAGTGCTAGTAGGGGTGGTAGCAATGAGCAGTTCTTC; CDR3 protein: CSASRGGSNEQFF; V gene: TRBV20-1; D gene: .; CDR3 length: 13; J gene: TRBJ2-1; clone size: many
CDR3 DNA: TGTGCCAGCAGTGGAGACGGGCGGGCGAACACCGGGGAGCTGTTTTTT; CDR3 protein: CASSGDGRANTGELFF; V gene: TRBV2; D gene: .; CDR3 length: 16; J gene: TRBJ2-2; clone size: many
CDR3 DNA: TGTGCCAGCAGCGACTCTGGGGGCGGGGTAGCCAAAAACATTCAGTACTTC; CDR3 protein: CASSDSGGGVAKNIQYF; V gene: TRBV11-3; D gene: .; CDR3 length: 17; J gene: TRBJ2-4; clone size: .
CDR3 DNA: TGCGCCAGCAGCCAATTTGAACAGGCCCTTCCACGGACTGAAGCTTTCTTT; CDR3 protein: CASSQFEQALPRTEAFF; V gene: TRBV4-1; D gene: .; CDR3 length: 17; J gene: TRBJ1-1; clone size: many
CDR3 DNA: TGTGCCAGCAGCTTGGATGGACAGAATGAGCAGTTCTTC; CDR3 protein: CASSLDGQNEQFF; V gene: TRBV7-3; D gene: .; CDR3 length: 13; J gene: TRBJ2-1; clone size: many
CDR3 DNA: TGTGCCAGCAGTCCGCCGGGCGGTTTCCATAATTCACCCCTCCACTTT; CDR3 protein: CASSPPGGFHNSPLHF; V gene: TRBV28; D gene: .; CDR3 length: 16; J gene: TRBJ1-6; clone size: many